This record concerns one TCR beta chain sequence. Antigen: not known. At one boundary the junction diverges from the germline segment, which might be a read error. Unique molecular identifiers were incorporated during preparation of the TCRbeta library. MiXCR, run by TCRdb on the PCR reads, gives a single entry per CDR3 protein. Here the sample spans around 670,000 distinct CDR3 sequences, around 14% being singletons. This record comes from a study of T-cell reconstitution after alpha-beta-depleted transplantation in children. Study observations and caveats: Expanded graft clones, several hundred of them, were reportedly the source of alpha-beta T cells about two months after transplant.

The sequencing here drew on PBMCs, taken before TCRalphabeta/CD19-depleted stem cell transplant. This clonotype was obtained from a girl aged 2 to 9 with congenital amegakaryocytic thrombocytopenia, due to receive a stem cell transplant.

The CDR3 loop reads CASSIGTGSHYGDTF. The CDR3 nucleotides read TGTGCCAGCAGCATAGGGACAGGCTCCCACTATGGCGACACCTTC. The rearrangement links TRBV7-2 to TRBJ1-2, with 8 positions matching TRBD1. CDR3 length: 15 residues. The germline V gene encodes CDR1 SGHTA and CDR2 FQGNSA.